This T cell receptor beta chain was sequenced during a study of identifying expanded T cells in peripheral blood. Whole-study results and caveats: Clone count variance between roughly 2-week samples rose with total template count. Technical replicates showed about 1.2 changed clones; approximately 2 weeks roughly 18; four weeks 19.

Assay: immunoSEQ multiplex PCR; the TCRdb copy retains only in-frame clones and omits some. The repertoire includes under 95,000 clones, approximately 89% of them detected once, and around 2.8% sits in the top ten. As to this clone: Antigen specificity is unknown.

Germline CDR1 ENHRY, CDR2 SYGVKD. The CDR3 is made up of 13 amino acids. V was shortened by 2 bases and J by 6 bases, with 9 bases between the two germline ends. The sample was blood. This clonotype originated in a person aged 18-70 years in good health. V usage is TRBV10-3 and J usage is TRBJ2-3; D may be TRBD2 (6 bases). CDR3 sequence: CAISEASEDTQYF. The DNA for the CDR3 is TGTGCCATCAGTGAGGCTAGCGAGGATACGCAGTATTTT.